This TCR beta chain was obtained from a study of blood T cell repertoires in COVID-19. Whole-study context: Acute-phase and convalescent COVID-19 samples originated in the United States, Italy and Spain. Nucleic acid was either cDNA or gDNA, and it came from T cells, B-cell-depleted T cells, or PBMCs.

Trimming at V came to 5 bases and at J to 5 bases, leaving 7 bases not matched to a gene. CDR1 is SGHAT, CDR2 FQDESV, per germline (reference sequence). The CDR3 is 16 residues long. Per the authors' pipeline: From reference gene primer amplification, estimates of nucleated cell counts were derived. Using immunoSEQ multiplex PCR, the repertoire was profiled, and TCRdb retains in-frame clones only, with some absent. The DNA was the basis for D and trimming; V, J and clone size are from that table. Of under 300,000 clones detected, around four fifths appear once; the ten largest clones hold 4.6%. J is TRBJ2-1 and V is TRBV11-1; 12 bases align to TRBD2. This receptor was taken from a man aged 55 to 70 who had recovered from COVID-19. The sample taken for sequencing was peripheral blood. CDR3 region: CASSPPLAGGNNEQFF. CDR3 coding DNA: TGTGCCAGCAGCCCACCCCTAGCGGGGGGGAACAATGAGCAGTTCTTC.